This T cell receptor beta chain was profiled in a study of CXCR3-negative and CXCR3-positive naive CD8 T cells. Whole-study findings and limits: Memory CD8+ cells showed much lower diversity, while both naive subsets were comparably high.

The libraries of TRB cDNA were prepared using 5' RACE with UMI labels. TCRdb reanalyzed the 5' RACE reads, giving one entry per CDR3 protein sequence and no DNA. Its clone listing holds roughly 90,000 distinct CDR3 sequences. Germline assignment: CDR1 LNHNV and CDR2 YYDKDF (reference sequence). This CDR3 spans 13 amino acids. In regard to this clonotype: Its antigen remains unidentified.

The sequenced material came from naive CXCR3- CD8+ T cells from blood. Subset indicated: CD45RO-CCR7+CD27+CD95- naive CD8+ T cells lacking CXCR3 (TNR3-). This sequence joins TRBV15 and TRBJ2-2. The receptor's source is a human donor in good health. Some clones in this sample may be carry-over from other donors' samples. This CDR3 is CATSNKRTGELFF.